The following is a TCR beta chain sequence with its context. The CDR3 totals 13 residues. Trimming took off 4 bases at V and 4 bases at J, with 11 bases between the two ends. Per the germline V gene, CDR1 is MDHEN and CDR2 is SYDVKM. The record originates from a study of blood T cell repertoires in COVID-19. As for the study in general: Spain, Italy and the United States supplied samples that represented acute and convalescent COVID-19. T cells, B-cell-depleted T cells, or PBMCs provided the cDNA or gDNA that served as material.

Original handling: Estimation of nucleated cell counts was performed using reference gene primer amplification. The repertoire was sequenced with immunoSEQ multiplex PCR; TCRdb's copy has only in-frame clones and lacks some. Clone size and the V and J calls come from that table; the DNA yielded D and trimming. This table holds around 65,000 clones, just over 90% found once. The V and J genes are TRBV28 and TRBJ2-7; D ambiguous. What was sequenced was peripheral blood. The receptor was isolated from a human donor in a cohort sampled during active COVID-19. The CDR3 loop is CASSSQSRYEQYF. CDR3 nucleotide sequence: TGTGCCAGCAGTTCACAGAGTAGGTACGAGCAGTACTTC.